This TCR beta chain was recovered during a study of PD-1 blockade in classical Hodgkin lymphoma. Noted time point: cycle 4 day 1 (C4D1), after 5 to 7 weeks of nivolumab. All trial patients relapsed after autologous stem cell transplantation. To note about this clone: Its antigen is not identified.

Germline V gives CDR1 MGHRA, CDR2 YSYEKL. The CDR3 totals 16 residues. V gave up 3 bases and J gave up 7 bases, with 16 bases separating them. Here immunoSEQ multiplex PCR was the method, and the copy in TCRdb shows in-frame clones only, minus some. Of around 60,000 clones listed, roughly nine tenths are singletons. Whole-study findings and limits: With CD4+ cells, TCR diversity rose significantly by C4D1, but not with CD8+ cells.

This TCR was sampled from a human donor with classical Hodgkin lymphoma. The input for sequencing was peripheral blood mononuclear cells (PBMCs), taken before the fourth cycle of nivolumab. The rearrangement uses TRBV4-1 and TRBJ1-6; D is uncertain. The CDR3: CASSHNIGKSNSPLHF. The CDR3, as DNA: TGCGCCAGCAGCCACAACATCGGGAAATCAAATTCACCCCTCCACTTT.